The clone carrying this T cell receptor (beta chain) has ten or more counts. Trimming took 4 bases from V and 7 from J; bases not matched to a gene: 13. This CDR3 spans 17 amino acids. The V gene's germline CDR1 is ENHRY and CDR2 SYGVKD. The sample comes from a study of T-cell reconstitution after alpha-beta-depleted transplantation in children. Preparing the TCRbeta library involved the use of unique molecular identifiers. TCRdb re-derived calls from the PCR reads in MiXCR, one entry per CDR3 protein. Counted here are approximately 400,000 distinct CDR3 sequences, 11% occurring once; the ten biggest clones make up approximately 5%.

The sample here was PBMCs from the stem cell graft donor, taken from the stem cell graft. The chain joins TRBV10-3 to TRBJ1-5, with 10 bases identical to TRBD1. The clonotype was recovered from a human donor who donated a stem cell graft to a child with acute myeloid leukemia. The CDR3 spells CAISGTSPGQGKQPQHF. DNA of the CDR3: TGTGCCATCAGTGGTACCTCTCCGGGACAGGGGAAGCAGCCCCAGCATTTT.